This T cell receptor (beta chain) emerged from a study of regulatory T cells. Study-level findings and limits: Hydrophobic residues at CDR3 positions 6 and 7 were enriched in conventional CD4+ T cells of CD3G-deficient patients. Patient repertoires had restricted TRB V-J pairs and skewed V and J usage, most in Tregs.

The PCR used 52 TRBV and 13 TRBJ primers. Assay used: immunoSEQ multiplex PCR; TCRdb lists only in-frame clones, some missing. The sample lists about 28,000 clones, less than 95% occurring once. In the case of this clone: The antigen is undetermined. Relative to the germline gene, one junction end is altered; a read error may explain this.

The CDR3 has 13 amino acids. The germline V gene encodes CDR1 SSHAT and CDR2 FNYEAQ (reference sequence). All CD3G-deficient patients showed autoimmunity, more severe in two. CD4+ T cells were divided by sorting: CD25-high CD127-low Tregs, CD25-low CD127-high conventional cells. The receptor was isolated from a young adult with CD3G deficiency. Sequencing was performed on conventional CD4+ T cells sorted from blood. The chain links TRBV7-7 to TRBJ2-5; D gene ambiguous. The chain's CDR3 is CASSLSPQETQYF. The CDR3, as DNA: TGTGCTAGCAGCTTATCCCCCCAAGAGACCCAGTACTTC.